These 20 T cell receptor beta chains were sequenced from one sample in a study of cytomegalovirus exposure and HLA in healthy donors. Both 60 Vbeta primers and 13 Jbeta primers went into the PCR. Sequencing was performed with immunoSEQ multiplex PCR; in TCRdb, only in-frame clones are kept and a portion is missing. The table shows around 150,000 clones, with under 75% occurring only once. Sequenced input: PBMCs. The receptors originated from a man between 40 and 49 years old in good health and CMV-seropositive.

This clone was counted between two and nine times. V and J are TRBV5-6 and TRBJ1-1; D is unclear. Germline V CDR1 and CDR2: SGHDT, YYEEEE. V gave up 4 bases and J gave up 2 bases, with 12 bases separating them. This CDR3 spans 14 amino acids. The CDR3 DNA sequence: TGTGCCAGCAGCCTGACAATCCTTAACACTGAAGCTTTCTTT. It encodes CASSLTILNTEAFF.

The table lists this clone with many counts. The chain recombines TRBV5-3 with TRBJ2-7; 8 nucleotides match TRBD1. TRBV5-3 is treated as an ORF (open reading frame) with a function not yet certain. The CDR3 is 16 residues long. V shed 2 bases, J shed 3 bases, and the junction held 10 bases outside the gene matches. CDR3 DNA sequence: TGTGCCAGAAGCTTCGTTTCTCCGGGACAGGTCTACGAGCAGTACTTC. The encoded protein is CARSFVSPGQVYEQYF.

The rearrangement links TRBV18 to TRBJ2-7, with TRBD2 matching over 8 bases. V gave up 3 bases and J gave up 3 bases; unmatched junction bases: 7. The CDR3 runs 15 residues. Germline assignment: CDR1 KGHSH and CDR2 LQKENI. This CDR3 reads CASSPSGGFRYEQYF. CDR3 in DNA: TGTGCCAGCTCACCTTCGGGGGGGTTTCGCTACGAGCAGTACTTC. The whole variable domain, filled in from reference TRBV18 and TRBJ2-7, reads NAGVMQNPRHLVRRRGQEARLRCSPMKGHSHVYWYRQLPEEGLKFMVYLQKENIIDESGMPKERFSAEFPKEGPSILRIQQVVRGDSAAYFCASSPSGGFRYEQYFGPGTRLTVT.

The chain carries TRBV11-2 and TRBJ1-1; D is perhaps TRBD1 (6 bases). V was shortened by 5 bases and J by 0 bases, with 13 bases between the two germline ends. The CDR3 length is 15 residues. From germline, CDR1 is SGHAT and CDR2 FQNNGV. CDR3: CASSPVGTLNTEAFF. DNA for the CDR3: TGTGCCAGCAGCCCAGTGGGGACACTGAACACTGAAGCTTTCTTT.

The chain combines TRBV7-2 with TRBJ1-5; D gene unclear. Trimming cost V 0 bases and J 5 bases, with 5 bases left between them. There are 13 residues in the CDR3. Germline assignment: CDR1 SGHTA and CDR2 FQGNSA. CDR3 DNA: TGTGCCAGCAGCTTAGCGCGGGATCAGCCCCAGCATTTT. Protein: CASSLARDQPQHF. Using reference TRBV7-2 and TRBJ1-5 for the parts outside the CDR3, the full variable domain is GAGVSQSPSNKVTEKGKDVELRCDPISGHTALYWYRQSLGQGLEFLIYFQGNSAPDKSGLPSDRFSAERTGGSVSTLTIQRTQQEDSAVYLCASSLARDQPQHFGDGTRLSIL.

Points on this clone: At one boundary the junction diverges from the germline segment, which might be a read error. The genes are TRBV7-7 and TRBJ1-2; 10 positions agree with TRBD1. Germline V CDR1 and CDR2: SSHAT, FNYEAQ (reference sequence). The CDR3 consists of 15 residues. The DNA of the CDR3 is TGTGCTAGCAGCTTAGTATTGGACAGGGGGTATGGCTACACCTTC. It translates to CASSLVLDRGYGYTF. Supplemented by reference TRBV7-7 and TRBJ1-2, the full variable domain reads GAGVSQSPRYKVTKRGQDVTLRCDPISSHATLYWYQQALGQGPEFLTYFNYEAQPDKSGLPSDRFSAERPEGSISTLTIQRTEQRDSAMYRCASSLVLDRGYGYTFGSGTRLTVV.

The gene calls are TRBV6-6 and TRBJ1-5; 8 bases fit TRBD1. V lost 6 bases to trimming and J lost 7 bases; unmatched junction nucleotides: 5. The CDR3 length is 13 residues. Per germline, CDR1 MNHNY and CDR2 SVGAGI (reference sequence). Written as DNA, the CDR3 is TGTGCCAGCAGGGACAGGGAGGGGCAGCCCCAGCATTTT. Translating gives CASRDREGQPQHF.

This clone showed up just a few times. The chain has TRBV19 and TRBJ1-6; TRBD1 matches at 9 bases. Germline CDR1 LNHDA, CDR2 SQIVND (reference sequence). The CDR3 has 15 residues. Trimming at V came to 5 bases and at J to 9 bases, leaving 8 bases not matched to a gene. In nucleotides, the CDR3 is TGTGCCAGTAGTTTCGGGACAGGGAAAAGTTCACCCCTCCACTTT. As protein: CASSFGTGKSSPLHF.

The chain links TRBV6-6 to TRBJ2-1; TRBD2 matches 10 bases. CDR1 MNHNY and CDR2 SVGAGI come from the germline V gene (reference sequence). The CDR3 totals 15 residues. Trimming at V came to 7 bases and at J to 5 bases, leaving 8 bases not matched to a gene. CDR3 sequence reads: CASTRPAGGNNEQFF. Here the CDR3 DNA reads TGTGCCAGCACCAGACCAGCGGGGGGGAACAATGAGCAGTTCTTC.

In nucleotides, the CDR3 is TGTGCCAGTCGCCAGGGATTCAATCAGCCCCAGCATTTT. Translating gives CASRQGFNQPQHF. The chain is built from TRBV27 and TRBJ1-5, with D perhaps TRBD1 (5 bases). The ends were cut back, 9 bases at V and 3 bases at J, with 12 bases in the middle. This CDR3 contains 13 residues. CDR1 and CDR2 from the germline V gene are MNHEY and SMNVEV (reference sequence).

The J gene is TRBJ2-7, the V gene TRBV29-1, with a weak D call TRBD1 (5 bases). CDR1 is SQVTM and CDR2 is ANQGSEA in the germline V gene. The V end lost 4 bases, the J end lost 2 bases, and 9 bases lay between the germline ends. The CDR3 totals 12 residues. The CDR3 here is CSVVKQAYEQYF. The DNA of the CDR3 is TGCAGCGTTGTGAAACAGGCCTACGAGCAGTACTTC.

The V and J genes are TRBV5-6 and TRBJ1-2; 7 nucleotides line up with TRBD1. The CDR3 consists of 15 residues. The V gene end was trimmed by 0 bases and the J gene end by 8 bases; junction bases not matched to a gene: 10. Germline values: CDR1 SGHDT, CDR2 YYEEEE. In DNA, the CDR3 is TGTGCCAGCAGCTTGGACCGGACAGGAGGCGACGGCTACACCTTC. It is translated as CASSLDRTGGDGYTF.

V gene TRBV7-9 combines with J gene TRBJ1-5; D ambiguous. V lost 3 bases and J lost 4, with 16 bases in between. The length of the CDR3 is 16 residues. Germline V gives CDR1 SEHNR, CDR2 FQNEAQ (reference sequence). The CDR3 coding sequence is TGTGCCAGCAGCTTTTGGGCAGGCCAAGGTAATCAGCCCCAGCATTTT. Encoded protein: CASSFWAGQGNQPQHF.

The chain carries TRBV9 and TRBJ2-3; 13 bases are a match to TRBD2. V was clipped by 7 bases and J by 4 bases; unmatched bases: 3. Germline V gives CDR1 SGDLS, CDR2 YYNGEE. There are 14 residues in the CDR3. The CDR3 bases are TGTGCCAGCGGGACTAGCGGGGTCGCAGATACGCAGTATTTT. Translated, it gives CASGTSGVADTQYF.

The chain couples TRBV4-3 to TRBJ1-4; 10 bases fit TRBD1. With 4 bases clipped from V and 7 bases from J, the junction kept 9 bases outside the gene matches. The CDR3 covers 16 residues. The germline gives CDR1 LGHNA, CDR2 YSLEER. In DNA, the CDR3 is TGCGCCAGCAGCCTCAATGACAGGGGGCGGGGTGAAAAACTGTTTTTT. This sequence encodes CASSLNDRGRGEKLFF.

The J gene is TRBJ1-6, the V gene TRBV12-5, with unresolved D. The CDR3 consists of 13 residues. V dropped 4 bases and J dropped 4 bases, with 5 bases sitting between them. CDR1 and CDR2 (germline): LGHNT, FRNRAP. CDR3 bases: TGTGCTAGTGGTTACGGGTATAATTCACCCCTCCACTTT. Translating gives CASGYGYNSPLHF.

A single count supports this clone. The rearrangement links TRBV29-1 to TRBJ1-2, with D perhaps TRBD1 (5 bases). Trimming cost V 7 bases and J 4 bases, with 13 bases left between them. Germline V gene data show CDR1 as SQVTM and CDR2 as ANQGSEA. CDR3 length: 12 amino acids. CDR3 sequence: CSAAGLRYGYTF. The CDR3 DNA follows: TGCAGCGCCGCAGGGCTCCGCTATGGCTACACCTTC.

The V gene is TRBV30, the J gene TRBJ2-5; possible D gene TRBD1, 5 bases. V was cut by 4 bases and J by 2 bases, with 5 bases left in between. Germline CDR1 and CDR2: GTSNPN and SVGIG (reference sequence). The CDR3 covers 11 residues. The CDR3: CAWTGQETQYF. The CDR3 DNA sequence: TGTGCCTGGACAGGGCAAGAGACCCAGTACTTC.

The V gene is TRBV7-2, the J gene TRBJ2-1, with 7 bases aligning to TRBD1. The CDR3 covers 15 residues. The junction had 4 bases not matched to a gene; V was cut back by 5 bases and J by 0 bases. Germline CDR1 and CDR2: SGHTA and FQGNSA. The DNA of the CDR3 is TGTGCCAGCAGCCCCAGGGGGAGCTCCTACAATGAGCAGTTCTTC. This codes for CASSPRGSSYNEQFF. The full variable domain, rest sourced from reference TRBV7-2 and TRBJ2-1, is GAGVSQSPSNKVTEKGKDVELRCDPISGHTALYWYRQSLGQGLEFLIYFQGNSAPDKSGLPSDRFSAERTGGSVSTLTIQRTQQEDSAVYLCASSPRGSSYNEQFFGPGTRLTVL.

This clone has a handful of counts. The chain couples TRBV7-3 to TRBJ1-6; 10 bases map to TRBD1. CDR3 length: 15 amino acids. J lost 9 bases, V lost 2 bases, and 4 bases had no gene match. Germline CDR1 SGHTA, CDR2 FQGTGA. This chain's CDR3 is CASSLGGTGVSPLHF. The CDR3 nucleotides are TGTGCCAGCAGCTTAGGAGGGACAGGGGTTTCACCCCTCCACTTT.